What follows describes a single TCR beta chain. The data were taken from a study of blood T cell repertoires in COVID-19. Study as a whole: Specimens from acute and convalescent COVID-19 originated in the United States, Italy and Spain. T cells, B-cell-depleted T cells, or PBMCs supplied cDNA or gDNA.

Germline CDR1 SGHDT, CDR2 YYEEEE. The CDR3 runs 16 residues. The V segment lost 2 bases and the J segment 9 bases; nucleotides outside the gene matches: 9. Authors' analysis steps: Amplification with reference gene primers provided the estimates of nucleated cell counts. Assay: immunoSEQ multiplex PCR; the TCRdb copy retains only in-frame clones and omits some. V and J calls plus clone size are reproduced from that table; the DNA served to infer D and trimming. The sample has about 310,000 clones, approximately 86% seen once. The TCR originated in a man aged 70 or older with acute or convalescent COVID-19. The chain has TRBV5-6 and TRBJ1-6; 9 positions agree with TRBD1. The sample was peripheral blood. Here the CDR3 reads CASSFVGGQGSSPLHF. DNA for the CDR3: TGTGCCAGCAGCTTCGTCGGGGGACAGGGCTCTTCACCCCTCCACTTT.